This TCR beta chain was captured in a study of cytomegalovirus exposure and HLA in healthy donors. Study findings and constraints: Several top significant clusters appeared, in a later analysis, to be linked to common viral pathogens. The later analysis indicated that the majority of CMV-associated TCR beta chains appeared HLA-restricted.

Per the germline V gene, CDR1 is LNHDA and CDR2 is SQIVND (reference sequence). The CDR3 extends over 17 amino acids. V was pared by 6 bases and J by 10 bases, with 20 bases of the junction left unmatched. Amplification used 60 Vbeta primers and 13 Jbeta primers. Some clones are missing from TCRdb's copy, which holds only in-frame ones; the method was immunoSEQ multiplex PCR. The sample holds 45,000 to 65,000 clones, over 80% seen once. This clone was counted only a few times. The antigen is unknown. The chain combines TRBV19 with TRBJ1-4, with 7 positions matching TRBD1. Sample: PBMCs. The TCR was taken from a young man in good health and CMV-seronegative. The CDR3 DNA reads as TGTGCCAGTAGAGGAGGGGGCCAGCGCAATGGGCGAGGAAAACTGTTTTTT. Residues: CASRGGGQRNGRGKLFF.